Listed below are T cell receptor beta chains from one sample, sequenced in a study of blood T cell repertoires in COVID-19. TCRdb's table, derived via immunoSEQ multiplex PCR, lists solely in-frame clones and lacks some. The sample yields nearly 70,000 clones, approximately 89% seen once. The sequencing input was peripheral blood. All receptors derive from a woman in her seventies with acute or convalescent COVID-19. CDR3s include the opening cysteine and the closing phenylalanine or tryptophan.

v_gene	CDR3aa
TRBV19	CASSIRPNEQFF
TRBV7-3	CASSPGAGPSYEQYF
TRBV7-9	CASSPDRGHKFSGNTIYF
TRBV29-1	CSVEEGSGGASDTQYF
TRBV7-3	CASSFRANTEAFF
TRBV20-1	CSARGEGGYTF
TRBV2	CASVRDRLNTEAFF
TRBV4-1	CASSQPSGAGGPRETQYF
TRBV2	CASSGHRLAKNIQYF
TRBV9	CASSVGGEGEKLFF
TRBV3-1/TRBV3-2	CASSQDWEGTYGYTF
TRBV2	CASSEEGDTGELFF
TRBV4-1	CASSHGTASNQPQHF
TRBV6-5	CASSRTVERDGYTF
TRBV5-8	CASRPRTGANTEAFF
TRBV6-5	CASRWDRDTEAFF
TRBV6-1	CASSEGAGVRNTEAFF
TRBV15	CATLRTGTYEQYF
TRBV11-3	CASSFSSLAGGPRGNEQFF
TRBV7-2	CASSLDFSSYNEQFF
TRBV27	CASSLPGQGSGELFF
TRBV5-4	CASSLAGTRSFEQYF
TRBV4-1	CASSQGGQGLNSPLHF
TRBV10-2	CASRRDRERPLHF